This T cell receptor beta chain was sequenced for a study of blood T cell repertoires in COVID-19. Background on the study: The samples span acute and convalescent COVID-19 from the United States, Italy and Spain. PBMCs, B-cell-depleted T cells, or T cells were the source of the cDNA or gDNA that made up the material.

Original data processing: For nucleated cells, counts were estimated from reference gene primer amplification. Sequencing was performed with immunoSEQ multiplex PCR; in TCRdb, only in-frame clones are kept and a portion is missing. D and trimming were read from the DNA, whereas the V and J calls and clone size are those reported in that table. The sample holds roughly 31,000 clones, approximately 92% seen once. The CDR3 totals 18 residues. Germline V gene lookup returns CDR1 LGHNA and CDR2 YNFKEQ. Germline trimming cut 7 bases from V and 0 bases from J; bases unmatched to any gene: 17. The gene calls are TRBV4-2 and TRBJ1-2; 7 nucleotides match TRBD1. Material: peripheral blood. The sequence was obtained from a man aged 80 or over with acute or convalescent COVID-19. For the CDR3, the DNA is TGTGCCAGCACCCGGGACAGAGTTAATCCTGGAGCTAACTATGGCTACACCTTC. The encoded protein is CASTRDRVNPGANYGYTF.